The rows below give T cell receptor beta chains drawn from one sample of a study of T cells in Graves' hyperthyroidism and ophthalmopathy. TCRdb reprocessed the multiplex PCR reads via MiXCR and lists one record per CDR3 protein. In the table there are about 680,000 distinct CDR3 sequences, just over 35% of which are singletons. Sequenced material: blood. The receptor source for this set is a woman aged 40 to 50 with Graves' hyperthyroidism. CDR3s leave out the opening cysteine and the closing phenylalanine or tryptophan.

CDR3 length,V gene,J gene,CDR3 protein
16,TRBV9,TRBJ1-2,ASSVVPRQGADNYGYT
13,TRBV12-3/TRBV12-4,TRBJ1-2,ASSLSGQGVYGYT
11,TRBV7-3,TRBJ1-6,ASSLSQNSPLH
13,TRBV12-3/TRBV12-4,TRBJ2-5,ASSLEGLARETQY
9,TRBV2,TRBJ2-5,AGLFKETQY
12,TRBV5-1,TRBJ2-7,ASSSTGGVREQY
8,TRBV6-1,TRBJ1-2,ASSEWAYT
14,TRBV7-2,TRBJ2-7,ASSYSTGGRSHEQY
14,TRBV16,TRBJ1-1,ASSQSMSQMNTEAF
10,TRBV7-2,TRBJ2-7,ASSQDRSEQY
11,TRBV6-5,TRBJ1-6,ASTPGRGSPLH
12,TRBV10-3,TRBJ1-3,AIRDDRFRDTTY
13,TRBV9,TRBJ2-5,ASSDPGGSVGTQY
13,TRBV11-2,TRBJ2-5,ASSPSTSVQETQY
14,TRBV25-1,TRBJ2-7,ASAALTAGTLDEQY
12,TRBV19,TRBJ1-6,ATDPTGGDSPLH
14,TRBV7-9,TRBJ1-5,ASSNSGDRVSGGKH
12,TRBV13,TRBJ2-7,ASSSDRDAYEQY
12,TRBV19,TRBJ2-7,ATSWGGGPYEQY
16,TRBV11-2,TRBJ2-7,ASSLRGALGGLSYEQY
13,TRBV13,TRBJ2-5,ASSLGQTSQETQY
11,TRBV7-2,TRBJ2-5,ASSLASKASQY
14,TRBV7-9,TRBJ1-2,ASSSPGGQPPGGYT
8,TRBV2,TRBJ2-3,ASVRDTQY
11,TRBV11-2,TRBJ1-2,ASSLNLNYGYT
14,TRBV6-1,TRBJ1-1,ASSPPGLQGITEAF
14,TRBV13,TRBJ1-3,ASSLGGDRSGNTIY
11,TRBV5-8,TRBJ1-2,ASSLSADYGYT
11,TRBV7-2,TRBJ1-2,ASSSHSQGGYT
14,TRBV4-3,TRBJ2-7,ASSQGTSGPSYEQY
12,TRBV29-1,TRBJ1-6,SVATGTYNSPLH
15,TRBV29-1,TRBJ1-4,SVVEGNYGYTFVKLF
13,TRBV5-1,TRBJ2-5,ASSPTGDRSETQY
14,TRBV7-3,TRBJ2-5,ASSPTRGGGRETQY
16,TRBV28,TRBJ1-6,ASSLSLGLGSYNSPLH
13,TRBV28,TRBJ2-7,ASSYPTSGRYEQY
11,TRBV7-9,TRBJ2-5,ASSALNRRTQY
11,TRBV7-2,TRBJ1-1,ASSLEGRTEAF
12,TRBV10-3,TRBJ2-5,AISEDREKETQY
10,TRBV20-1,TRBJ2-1,SARDLGNEQF
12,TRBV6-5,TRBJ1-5,ASSRTGVYQPQH
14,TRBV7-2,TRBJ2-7,ASSLGPQGTAYEQY
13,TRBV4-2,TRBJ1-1,ASSQVGQGRAEAF
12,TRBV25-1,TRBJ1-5,ASSVQGGSQPQH
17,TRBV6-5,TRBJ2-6,ASSSIGGKRASGANVLT
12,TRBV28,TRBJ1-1,ASSGQPPNTEAF
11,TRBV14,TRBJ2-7,ASSQTVSYEQY
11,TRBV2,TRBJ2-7,ASKSHRLFEQY
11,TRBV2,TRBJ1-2,ASSGDGDYGYT
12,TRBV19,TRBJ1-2,ASRVRDDDNGYT
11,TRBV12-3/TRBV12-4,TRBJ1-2,ASSRDPRGGYI
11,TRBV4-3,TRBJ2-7,ASSQDMVYEQY
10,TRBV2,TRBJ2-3,ASSPPSGSQY
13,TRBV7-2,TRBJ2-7,ASSYRGLAGDEQY